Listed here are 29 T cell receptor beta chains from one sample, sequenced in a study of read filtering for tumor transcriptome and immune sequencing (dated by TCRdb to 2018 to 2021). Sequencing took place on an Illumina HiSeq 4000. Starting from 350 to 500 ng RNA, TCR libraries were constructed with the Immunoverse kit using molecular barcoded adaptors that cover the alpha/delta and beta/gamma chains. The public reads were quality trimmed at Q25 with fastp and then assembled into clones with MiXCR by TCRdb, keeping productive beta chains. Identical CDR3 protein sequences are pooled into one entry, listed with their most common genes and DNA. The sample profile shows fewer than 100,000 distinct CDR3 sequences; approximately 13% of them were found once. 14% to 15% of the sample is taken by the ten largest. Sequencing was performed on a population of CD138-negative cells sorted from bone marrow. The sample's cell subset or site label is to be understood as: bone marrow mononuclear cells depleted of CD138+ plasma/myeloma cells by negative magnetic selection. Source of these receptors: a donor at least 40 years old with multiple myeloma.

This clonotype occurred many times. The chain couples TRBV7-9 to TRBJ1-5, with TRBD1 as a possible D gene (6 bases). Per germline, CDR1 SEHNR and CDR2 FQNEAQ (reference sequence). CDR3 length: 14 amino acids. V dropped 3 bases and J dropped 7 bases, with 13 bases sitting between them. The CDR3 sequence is CASSLGAGAQPQHF. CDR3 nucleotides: TGTGCCAGCAGCTTGGGGGCAGGGGCCCAGCCCCAGCATTTT.

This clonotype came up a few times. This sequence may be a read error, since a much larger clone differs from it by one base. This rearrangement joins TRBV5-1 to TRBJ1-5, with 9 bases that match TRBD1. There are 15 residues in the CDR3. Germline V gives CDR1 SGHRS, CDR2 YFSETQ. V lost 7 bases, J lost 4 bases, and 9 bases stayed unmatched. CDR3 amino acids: CASGSGQGWNQPQHF. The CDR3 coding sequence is TGCGCCAGCGGCAGCGGACAGGGGTGGAATCAGCCCCAGCATTTT.

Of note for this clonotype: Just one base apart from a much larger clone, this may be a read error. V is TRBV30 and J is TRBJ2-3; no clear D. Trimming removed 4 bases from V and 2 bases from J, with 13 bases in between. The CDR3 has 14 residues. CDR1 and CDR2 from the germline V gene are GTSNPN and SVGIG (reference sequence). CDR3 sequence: CAWTPRLHTDTQYF. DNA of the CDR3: TGTGCCTGGACCCCCAGACTCCACACAGATACGCAGTATTTT.

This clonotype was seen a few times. The CDR3: CASSPRRDHEQYF. The CDR3 DNA is TGTGCCAGCTCACCTCGCAGGGACCACGAGCAGTACTTC. The chain couples TRBV18 to TRBJ2-7, with D perhaps being TRBD1 or TRBD2 (5 bases each). In germline, CDR1 is KGHSH, CDR2 LQKENI. Between the trimmed V and J ends, which lost 3 bases and 5 bases, there was a span of 11 bases. This CDR3 is built from 13 residues.

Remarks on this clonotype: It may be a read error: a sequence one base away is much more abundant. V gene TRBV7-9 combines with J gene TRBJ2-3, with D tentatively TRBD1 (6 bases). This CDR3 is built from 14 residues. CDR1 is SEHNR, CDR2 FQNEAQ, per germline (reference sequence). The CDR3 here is CASSFGTTTDTQCF. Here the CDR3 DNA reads TGTGCCAGCAGCTTCGGGACAACCACAGATACGCAGTGTTTT.

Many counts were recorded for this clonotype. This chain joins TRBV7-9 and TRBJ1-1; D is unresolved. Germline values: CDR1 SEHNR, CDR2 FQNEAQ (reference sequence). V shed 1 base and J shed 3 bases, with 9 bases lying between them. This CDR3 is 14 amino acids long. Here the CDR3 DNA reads TGTGCCAGCAGCTTAGATCTTGGACACACTGAAGCTTTCTTT. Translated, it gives CASSLDLGHTEAFF.

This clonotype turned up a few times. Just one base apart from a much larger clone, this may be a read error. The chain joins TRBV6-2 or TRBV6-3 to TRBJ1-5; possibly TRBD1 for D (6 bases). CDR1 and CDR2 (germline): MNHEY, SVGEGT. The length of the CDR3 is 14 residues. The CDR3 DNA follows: TGTGCCAGCAATTACGGGGGGGCCAATCAGCCCCAGCATTTT. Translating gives CASNYGGANQPQHF.

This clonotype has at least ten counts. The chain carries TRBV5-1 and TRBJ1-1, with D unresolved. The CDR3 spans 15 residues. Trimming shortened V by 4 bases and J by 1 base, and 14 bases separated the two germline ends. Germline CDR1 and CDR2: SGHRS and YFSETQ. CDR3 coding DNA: TGCGCCAGCAGCCCGGTGGGCCTGGGGAACACTGAAGCTTTCTTT. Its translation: CASSPVGLGNTEAFF.

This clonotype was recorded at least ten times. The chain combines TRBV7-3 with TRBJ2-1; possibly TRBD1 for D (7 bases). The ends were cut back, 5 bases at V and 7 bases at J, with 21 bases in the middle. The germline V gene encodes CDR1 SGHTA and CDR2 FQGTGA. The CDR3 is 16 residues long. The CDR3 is CASSRPGQEGRNEQFF. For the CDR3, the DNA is TGTGCCAGCAGCCGCCCTGGACAGGAAGGGAGGAATGAGCAGTTCTTC. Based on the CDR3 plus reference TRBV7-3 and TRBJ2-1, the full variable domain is GAGVSQTPSNKVTEKGKYVELRCDPISGHTALYWYRQSLGQGPEFLIYFQGTGAADDSGLPNDRFFAVRPEGSVSTLKIQRTERGDSAVYLCASSRPGQEGRNEQFFGPGTRLTVL.

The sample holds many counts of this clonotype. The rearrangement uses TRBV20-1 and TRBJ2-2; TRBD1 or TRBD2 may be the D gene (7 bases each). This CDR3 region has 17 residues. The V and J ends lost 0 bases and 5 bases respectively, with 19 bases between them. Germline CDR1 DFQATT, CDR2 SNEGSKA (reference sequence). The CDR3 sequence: CSARDSQGRDRTGELFF. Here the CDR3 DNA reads TGCAGTGCTAGAGATTCACAGGGGAGGGATCGGACCGGGGAGCTGTTTTTT.

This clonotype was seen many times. In DNA form, the CDR3 reads TGCGCCAGCAGTGAGTCAGGGTACGAGCAGTACTTC. It translates to CASSESGYEQYF. The chain carries TRBV10-1 and TRBJ2-7; no reliable D call. V was pared by 0 bases and J by 4 bases, with 4 bases between. This CDR3 is built from 12 residues. Germline CDR1 reads WNHNN; CDR2 reads SYGVQD (reference sequence).

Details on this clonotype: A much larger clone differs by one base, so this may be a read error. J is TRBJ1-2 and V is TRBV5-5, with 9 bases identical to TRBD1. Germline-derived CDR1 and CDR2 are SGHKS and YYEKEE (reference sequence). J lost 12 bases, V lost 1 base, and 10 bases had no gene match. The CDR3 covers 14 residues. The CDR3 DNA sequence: TGTGCCAGCAGCTTGACAGGGGGCGCAGTAGGCCACACCTTC. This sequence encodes CASSLTGGAVGHTF.

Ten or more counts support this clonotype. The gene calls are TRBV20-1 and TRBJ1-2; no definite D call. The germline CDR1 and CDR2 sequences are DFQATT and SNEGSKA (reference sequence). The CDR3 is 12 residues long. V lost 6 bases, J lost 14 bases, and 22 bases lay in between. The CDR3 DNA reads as TGCAGTGCATCCGGGAACCCCTTTTCTAGAACCTTC. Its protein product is CSASGNPFSRTF.

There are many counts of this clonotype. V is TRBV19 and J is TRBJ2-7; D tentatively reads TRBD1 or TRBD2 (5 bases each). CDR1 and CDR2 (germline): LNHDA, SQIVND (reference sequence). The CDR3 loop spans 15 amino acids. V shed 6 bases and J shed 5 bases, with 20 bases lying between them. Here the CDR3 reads CASRTRDVVGHEQYF. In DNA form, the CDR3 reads TGTGCCAGTAGAACTCGGGACGTCGTGGGCCACGAGCAGTACTTC.

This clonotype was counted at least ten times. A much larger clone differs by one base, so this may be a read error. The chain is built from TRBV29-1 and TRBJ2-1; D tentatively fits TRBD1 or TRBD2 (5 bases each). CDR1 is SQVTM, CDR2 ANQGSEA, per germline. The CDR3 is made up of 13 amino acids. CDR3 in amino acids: CSVGAGTANGQFF. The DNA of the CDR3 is TGCAGCGTTGGGGCCGGGACGGCGAATGGGCAGTTCTTC.

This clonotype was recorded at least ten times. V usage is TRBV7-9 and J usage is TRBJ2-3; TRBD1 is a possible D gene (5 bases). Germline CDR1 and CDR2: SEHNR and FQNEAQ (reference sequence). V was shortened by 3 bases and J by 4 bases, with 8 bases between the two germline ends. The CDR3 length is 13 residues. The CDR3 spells CASSFQGADTQYF. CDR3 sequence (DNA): TGTGCCAGCAGCTTCCAAGGGGCAGATACGCAGTATTTT.

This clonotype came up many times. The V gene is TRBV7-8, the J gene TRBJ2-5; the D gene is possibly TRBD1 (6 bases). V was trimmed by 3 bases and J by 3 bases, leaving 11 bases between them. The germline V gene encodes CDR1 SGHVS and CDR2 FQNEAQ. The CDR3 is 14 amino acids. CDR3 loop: CASSLGTLKETQYF. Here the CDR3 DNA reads TGTGCCAGCAGCTTGGGGACACTGAAAGAGACCCAGTACTTC.

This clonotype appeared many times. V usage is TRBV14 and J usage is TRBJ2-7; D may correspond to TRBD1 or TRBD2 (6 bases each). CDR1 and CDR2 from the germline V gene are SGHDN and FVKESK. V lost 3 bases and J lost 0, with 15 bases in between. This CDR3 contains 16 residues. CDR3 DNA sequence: TGTGCCAGCAGCCAGAAAGGTGGGGGGCTCTCCTACGAGCAGTACTTC. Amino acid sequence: CASSQKGGGLSYEQYF. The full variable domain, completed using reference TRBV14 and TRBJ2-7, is EAGVTQFPSHSVIEKGQTVTLRCDPISGHDNLYWYRRVMGKEIKFLLHFVKESKQDESGMPNNRFLAERTGGTYSTLKVQPAELEDSGVYFCASSQKGGGLSYEQYFGPGTRLTVT.

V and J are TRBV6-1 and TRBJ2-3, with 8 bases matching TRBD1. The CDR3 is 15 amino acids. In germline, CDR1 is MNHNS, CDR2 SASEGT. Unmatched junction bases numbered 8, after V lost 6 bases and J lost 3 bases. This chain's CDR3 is CASSKQGAGTDTQYF. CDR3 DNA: TGTGCCAGCAGCAAGCAGGGGGCTGGAACAGATACGCAGTATTTT.

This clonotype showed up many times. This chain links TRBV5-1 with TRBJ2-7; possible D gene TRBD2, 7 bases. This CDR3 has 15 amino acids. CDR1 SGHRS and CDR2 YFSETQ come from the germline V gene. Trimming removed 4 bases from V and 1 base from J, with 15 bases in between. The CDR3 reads CASSLQGGTSYEQYF. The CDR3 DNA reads TGCGCCAGCAGCCTACAGGGAGGGACTTCCTACGAGCAGTACTTC.

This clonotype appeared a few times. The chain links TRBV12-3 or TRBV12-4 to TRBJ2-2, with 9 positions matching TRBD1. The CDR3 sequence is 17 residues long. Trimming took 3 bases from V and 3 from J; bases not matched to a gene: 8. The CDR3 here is CASSLGTGWSDTGELFF. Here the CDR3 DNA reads TGTGCCAGCAGTTTGGGGACAGGGTGGTCGGACACCGGGGAGCTGTTTTTT.

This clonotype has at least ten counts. Written as DNA, the CDR3 is TGCGCCAGCAGCTTGGGGGGACTCGCTGGGGCCAACGTCCTGACTTTC. Amino acids: CASSLGGLAGANVLTF. The V gene is TRBV5-1, the J gene TRBJ2-6, with D tentatively TRBD2 (6 bases). Germline loops: CDR1 SGHRS, CDR2 YFSETQ. Trimming removed 0 bases from V and 2 bases from J, with 9 bases in between. This CDR3 has 16 residues.

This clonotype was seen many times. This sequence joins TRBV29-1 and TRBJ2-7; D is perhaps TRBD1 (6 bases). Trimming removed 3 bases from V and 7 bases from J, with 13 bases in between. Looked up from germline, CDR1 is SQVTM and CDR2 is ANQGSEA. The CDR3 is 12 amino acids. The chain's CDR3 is CSVEDSPSEQYF. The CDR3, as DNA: TGCAGCGTTGAGGACAGCCCTTCAGAGCAGTACTTC.

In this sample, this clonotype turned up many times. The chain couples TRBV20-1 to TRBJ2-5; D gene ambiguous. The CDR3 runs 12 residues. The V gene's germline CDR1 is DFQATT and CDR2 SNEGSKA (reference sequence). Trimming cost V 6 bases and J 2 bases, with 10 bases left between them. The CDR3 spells CSAIGHQETQYF. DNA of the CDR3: TGCAGTGCGATTGGTCATCAAGAGACCCAGTACTTC.

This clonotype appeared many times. Here the CDR3 DNA reads TGTGCCAGCAGTGTAGCGGGTGTCCAAGAGACCCAGTACTTC. This codes for CASSVAGVQETQYF. This chain links TRBV2 with TRBJ2-5; 7 bases map to TRBD2. This CDR3 contains 14 residues. V dropped 4 bases and J dropped 1; count of bases not matched to a gene: 3. In germline, CDR1 is SNHLY, CDR2 FYNNEI.

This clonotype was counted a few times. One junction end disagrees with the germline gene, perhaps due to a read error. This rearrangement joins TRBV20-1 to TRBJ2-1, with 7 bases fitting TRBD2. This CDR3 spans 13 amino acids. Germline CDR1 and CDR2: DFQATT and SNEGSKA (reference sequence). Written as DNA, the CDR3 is TGCAATGCTAGGGACTACCGGAGCAATGAGCAGTTCTTC. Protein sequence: CNARDYRSNEQFF.

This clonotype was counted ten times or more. CDR3 coding DNA: TGTGCCAGCAGCTTAGTGGGACTAGCGAGGGAGCAGTACTTC. This sequence encodes CASSLVGLAREQYF. J is TRBJ2-7 and V is TRBV11-2; 10 bases align to TRBD2. This CDR3 comprises 14 residues. Germline V CDR1 and CDR2: SGHAT, FQNNGV. Losses at the gene ends were 1 base for V and 7 bases for J; bases not matched to a gene: 4. The whole variable domain, filled in from reference TRBV11-2 and TRBJ2-7, reads EAGVAQSPRYKIIEKRQSVAFWCNPISGHATLYWYQQILGQGPKLLIQFQNNGVVDDSQLPKDRFSAERLKGVDSTLKIQPAKLEDSAVYLCASSLVGLAREQYFGPGTRLTVT.

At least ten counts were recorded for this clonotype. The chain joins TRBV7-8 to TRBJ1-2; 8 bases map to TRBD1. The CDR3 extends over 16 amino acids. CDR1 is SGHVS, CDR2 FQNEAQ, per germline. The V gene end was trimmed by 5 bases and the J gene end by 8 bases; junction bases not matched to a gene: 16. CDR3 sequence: CASSLTAPNRGSGYTF. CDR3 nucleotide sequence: TGTGCCAGCAGCCTAACCGCTCCAAACAGGGGGAGCGGCTACACCTTC.

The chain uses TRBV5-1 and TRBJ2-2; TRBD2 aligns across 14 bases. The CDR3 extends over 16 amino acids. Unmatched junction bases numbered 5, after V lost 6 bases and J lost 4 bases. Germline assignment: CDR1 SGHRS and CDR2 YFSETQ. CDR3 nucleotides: TGCGCCAGCATGGGGACTAGCGGGAGCCCCACCGGGGAGCTGTTTTTT. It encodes CASMGTSGSPTGELFF.